The source of this T cell receptor beta chain is a study of T cell responses to AZD1222 COVID-19 vaccine. Assay: immunoSEQ multiplex PCR; the TCRdb copy retains only in-frame clones and omits some. This table has some 150,000 clones, approximately 90% appearing once. The V gene's germline CDR1 is LNHDA and CDR2 SQIVND (reference sequence). V was trimmed by 0 bases and J by 4 bases, leaving 7 bases between them. The CDR3 has 14 residues. Findings and limits, study-wide: White British people made up most donors, females outnumbered males, and clonal diversity was possibly underestimated.

On this clone: Antigen unknown.

The input for sequencing was peripheral blood, taken 28 days after the second AZD1222 dose. The TCR sequence derives from an adult who received the AZD1222 COVID-19 vaccine. This chain uses TRBV19 with TRBJ1-5; the D is unclear. CDR3: CASSIEAGNQPQHF. The CDR3, as DNA: TGTGCCAGTAGTATAGAGGCGGGGAATCAGCCCCAGCATTTT.